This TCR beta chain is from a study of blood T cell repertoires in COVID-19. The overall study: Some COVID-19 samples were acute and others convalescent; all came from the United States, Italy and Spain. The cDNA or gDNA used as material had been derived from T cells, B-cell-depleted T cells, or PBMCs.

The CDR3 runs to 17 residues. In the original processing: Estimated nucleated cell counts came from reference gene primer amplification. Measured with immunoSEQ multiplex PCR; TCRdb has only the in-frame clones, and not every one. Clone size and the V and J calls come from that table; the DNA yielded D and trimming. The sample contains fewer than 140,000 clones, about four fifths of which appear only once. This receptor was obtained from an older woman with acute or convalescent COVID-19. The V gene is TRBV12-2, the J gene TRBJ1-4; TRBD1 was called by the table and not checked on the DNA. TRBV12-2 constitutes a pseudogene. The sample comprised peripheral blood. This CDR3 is CASRRQGDFPDGEKLFF. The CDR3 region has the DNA TGTGCAAGTCGCAGACAGGGGGACTTCCCGGACGGTGAAAAACTGTTTTTT.